This T cell receptor beta chain was sequenced during a study of T-cell reconstitution after alpha-beta-depleted transplantation in children (dated by TCRdb to about 2016). Looking at the study overall: T-cell immune reconstitution after TCRalphabeta/CD19-depleted allogeneic hematopoietic cell transplantation in children was quantitatively tracked in the study by means of TCR repertoire profiling. Results and caveats for the whole study, not just this receptor: Hyperexpanded clone frequencies declined over subsequent months; after one year, T-cell counts and TCRbeta diversity were mostly attributed to newly produced T cells. Apparently early alphabetaT-cell count recovery about two months after transplant reportedly relied on only several hundred rapidly expanded clones derived from non-depleted graft cells. In some patients, high TCRbeta diversity at day 60 was attributed to recipient T cells and intrathymic progenitors that had survived conditioning.

This clonotype was detected only a few times. Its antigen target is currently unknown. Within one base of it there is no much larger clone, and no base qualities were kept. The library was made by PCR. Sequenced on an Illumina HiSeq 2500. To normalize quantification of the TCRbeta repertoire, the TCR libraries were built with molecular barcoding that relied on unique molecular identifiers. The public reads were run again by TCRdb, first through fastp at Q25 and then through MiXCR, and only productive beta chains were kept. Each CDR3 protein gets just one entry, which takes the most common genes and DNA from the rows behind it. The sample has about 980,000 distinct CDR3 sequences on record, about 30% of them singletons. The top ten clones comprise approximately 30% of the sample. This specimen's treatment or condition label, per the study, means: allogeneic hematopoietic cell transplantation with graft depleted of TCRalphabeta T cells and CD19 B cells. The transplant recipients were children given TCRalphabeta/CD19-depleted allogeneic hematopoietic cell grafts.

Reading from cysteine to phenylalanine, the CDR3 counts 13 amino acids. Just the 39-base CDR3 DNA is kept, in frame starting at base 1. The germline V and J ends show losses of 5 bases and 13 bases respectively, and no gene match explains 11 bases of the junction. Recombination linked TRBV12-3 or TRBV12-4 to TRBJ1-1; TRBD1 lines up with 9 middle nucleotides. This specimen consisted of PBMCs, mostly from graft donor cells, obtained 360 days after TCRalphabeta/CD19-depleted stem cell transplant. The clonotype originates from a boy under three years old who had a stem cell transplant for SCID, so the T cells may come from the graft donor. Here is the DNA: TGTGCCAGCAGTCCGCCTACAGGGGGCGTTGTTTTCTTT. It is translated as CASSPPTGGVVFF.